Listed here are 3 T cell receptor beta chains from one sample, sequenced in a study of CD8 T cells in ankylosing spondylitis. TCRdb re-analysed the 5' RACE reads in MiXCR, keeping a single row per CDR3 protein. Here the sample spans about 510,000 distinct CDR3 sequences, approximately 5.3% being singletons. Which antigens these TCRs recognize remains unknown. General study results and limits: Characteristic, it appeared, of ankylosing spondylitis blood was a TCR beta motif of eight highly homologous variants.

The sequenced material came from blood, either unsorted or a sorted T cell fraction (not recorded which). The origin of the receptors is a male donor with ankylosing spondylitis.

This clonotype was seen ten or more times. The chain combines TRBV15 with TRBJ1-5; tentatively, D is TRBD1 (5 bases). V lost 5 bases and J lost 7, with 24 bases in between. From germline, CDR1 is LNHNV and CDR2 YYDKDF (reference sequence). The CDR3 loop spans 17 amino acids. In DNA, the CDR3 is TGTGCCACCAGCGGATTACCCGTGCAGGGAATGGAACAGCCCCAGCATTTT. Its protein is CATSGLPVQGMEQPQHF.

This clonotype was seen ten or more times. J is TRBJ1-4 and V is TRBV29-1; D might be TRBD1 (6 bases). This CDR3 contains 13 residues. The V end lost 4 bases, the J end lost 8 bases, and 14 bases lay between the germline ends. Germline-derived CDR1 and CDR2 are SQVTM and ANQGSEA. The DNA of the CDR3 is TGCAGCGTTGGGTGGTCAGGGGTAGAAAAACTGTTTTTT. Translation: CSVGWSGVEKLFF.

The sample holds many counts of this clonotype. The chain couples TRBV15 to TRBJ2-2; D is undetermined. This CDR3 comprises 13 residues. Germline CDR1 and CDR2: LNHNV and YYDKDF (reference sequence). The V end lost 5 bases, the J end lost 2 bases, and 6 bases lay between the germline ends. The CDR3, as DNA: TGTGCCACCAGCTCCAGAAACACCGGGGAGCTGTTTTTT. Translating gives CATSSRNTGELFF. The variable domain in full, completed from reference TRBV15 and TRBJ2-2, reads DAMVIQNPRYQVTQFGKPVTLSCSQTLNHNVMYWYQQKSSQAPKLLFHYYDKDFNNEADTPDNFQSRRPNTSFCFLDIRSPGLGDTAMYLCATSSRNTGELFFGEGSRLTVL.